This entry concerns a single T cell receptor beta chain. The germline CDR1 and CDR2 sequences are MDHEN and SYDVKM. The CDR3 extends over 14 amino acids. Trimming stripped 4 bases from V and 12 bases from J, with 22 bases between. The sample belongs to a study of PD-L1 blockade in urothelial cancer. Libraries were prepared by immunoSEQ multiplex PCR; TCRdb keeps only in-frame clonotypes and omits some of them. This repertoire shows under 40,000 clones, 87% found once; its top ten account for under 4.5%. This sequence was found in a man in his fifties or sixties with urothelial cancer. This material consisted of PBMCs, taken around atezolizumab (anti-PD-L1) treatment. The chain recombines TRBV28 with TRBJ2-7; TRBD2 might be the D (6 bases). The CDR3 protein is CASSSAGFRGLGYF. The DNA of the CDR3 is TGTGCCAGCAGTTCCGCGGGGTTCAGAGGGTTGGGGTACTTC.